This T cell receptor beta chain comes out of a study of CD8 T cells in ankylosing spondylitis. Study results and caveats: Prior literature has documented some motif variants in synovial fluid and blood from reactive arthritis. Ankylosing spondylitis blood seemed to carry a telltale TCR beta motif made of under ten highly homologous variants. Clones linked to disease were reported to show significant enrichment in matched ankylosing spondylitis synovial fluid.

The length of the CDR3 is 15 residues. V gave up 6 bases and J gave up 0 bases; unmatched junction bases: 7. The table lists this clonotype with a count of one. As yet, its antigen is unknown. Using its own MiXCR run on the 5' RACE reads, TCRdb lists one record per CDR3 protein. This table has some 150,000 distinct CDR3 sequences, over 10% appearing once. The sequence came from a female donor with ankylosing spondylitis or in good health (not recorded which). The sequenced sample was blood, either unsorted or a sorted T cell fraction (not recorded which). The J gene is TRBJ1-1, the V gene TRBV12-3 or TRBV12-4, with 7 bases lining up with TRBD1. CDR3 sequence: CASRPWTGVNTEAFF. In DNA, the CDR3 is TGTGCCAGCAGGCCCTGGACAGGTGTGAACACTGAAGCTTTCTTT.